This record concerns one TCR beta chain sequence. The data originate from a study of blood T cell repertoires in COVID-19. Overall study: Acute and convalescent COVID-19 specimens originated in the United States, Italy and Spain.

This CDR3 is 13 amino acids long. Germline CDR1 and CDR2: SGHVS and FQNEAQ. The V and J ends lost 5 bases and 8 bases, in that order; junction bases with no gene match: 7. TCRdb's copy holds only in-frame clones and misses some; the assay was immunoSEQ multiplex PCR. The sample includes almost 250,000 clones, around 86% of them seen just once. Seattle researchers signed up patients amid active infection and tracked them longitudinally. This chain connects TRBV7-8 to TRBJ1-2; 8 bases line up with TRBD1. The sequenced material came from peripheral blood. The receptor's source is a woman of 80 years or more with COVID-19, enrolled during active disease. CDR3 nucleotide sequence: TGTGCCAGCAGCGGAGAGACAGGGGTCGGCTACACCTTC. Residues: CASSGETGVGYTF.